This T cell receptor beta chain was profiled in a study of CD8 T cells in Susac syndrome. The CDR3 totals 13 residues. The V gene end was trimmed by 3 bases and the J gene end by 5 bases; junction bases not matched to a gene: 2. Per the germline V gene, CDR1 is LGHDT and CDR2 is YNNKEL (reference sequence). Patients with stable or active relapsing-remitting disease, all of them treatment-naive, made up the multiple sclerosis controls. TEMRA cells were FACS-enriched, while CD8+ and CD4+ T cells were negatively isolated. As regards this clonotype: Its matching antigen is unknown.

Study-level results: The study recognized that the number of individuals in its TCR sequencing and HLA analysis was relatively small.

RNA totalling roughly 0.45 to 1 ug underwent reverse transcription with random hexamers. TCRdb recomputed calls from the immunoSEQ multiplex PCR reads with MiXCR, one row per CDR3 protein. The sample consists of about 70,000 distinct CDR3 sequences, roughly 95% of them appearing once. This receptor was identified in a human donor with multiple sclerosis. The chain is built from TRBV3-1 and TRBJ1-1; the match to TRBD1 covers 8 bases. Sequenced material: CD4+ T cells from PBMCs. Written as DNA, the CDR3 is TGTGCCAGCAGCCATCGGACAGGGACTGAAGCTTTCTTT. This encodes CASSHRTGTEAFF. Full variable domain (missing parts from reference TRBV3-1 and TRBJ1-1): DTAVSQTPKYLVTQMGNDKSIKCEQNLGHDTMYWYKQDSKKFLKIMFSYNNKELIINETVPNRFSPKSPDKAHLNLHINSLELGDSAVYFCASSHRTGTEAFFGQGTRLTVV.